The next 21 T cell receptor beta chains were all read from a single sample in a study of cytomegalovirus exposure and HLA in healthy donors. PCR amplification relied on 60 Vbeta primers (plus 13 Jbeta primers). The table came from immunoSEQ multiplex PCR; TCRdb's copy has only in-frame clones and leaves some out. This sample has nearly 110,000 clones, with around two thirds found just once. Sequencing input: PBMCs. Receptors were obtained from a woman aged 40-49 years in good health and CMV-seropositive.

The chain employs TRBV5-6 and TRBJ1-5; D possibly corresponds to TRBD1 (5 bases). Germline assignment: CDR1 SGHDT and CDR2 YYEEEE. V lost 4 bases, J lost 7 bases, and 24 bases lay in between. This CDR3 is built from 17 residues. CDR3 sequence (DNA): TGTGCCAGCAGCAAGGGGCTAGGGCCCCAGGAAGACCAGCCCCAGCATTTT. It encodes CASSKGLGPQEDQPQHF.

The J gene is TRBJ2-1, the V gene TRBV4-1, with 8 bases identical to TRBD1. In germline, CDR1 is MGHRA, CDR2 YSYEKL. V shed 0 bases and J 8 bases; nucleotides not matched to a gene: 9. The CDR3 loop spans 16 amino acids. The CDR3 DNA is TGCGCCAGCAGCCAAGATTATGGACAGGGCCTTGATGAGCAGTTCTTC. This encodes CASSQDYGQGLDEQFF.

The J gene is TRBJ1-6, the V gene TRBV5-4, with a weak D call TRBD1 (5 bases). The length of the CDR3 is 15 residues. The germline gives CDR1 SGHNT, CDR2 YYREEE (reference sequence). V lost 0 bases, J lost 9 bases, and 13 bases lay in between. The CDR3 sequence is CASSLVQGGSSPLHF. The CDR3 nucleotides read TGTGCCAGCAGCTTGGTTCAGGGCGGGAGTTCACCCCTCCACTTT.

In DNA form, the CDR3 reads TGCAGCGTTGGTGAGTTCAATCAGCCCCAGCATTTT. It codes for CSVGEFNQPQHF. The rearrangement uses TRBV29-1 and TRBJ1-5; no firm D call. The V and J ends lost 4 bases and 3 bases respectively, with 7 bases between them. CDR1 and CDR2 (germline): SQVTM, ANQGSEA. The CDR3 totals 12 residues.

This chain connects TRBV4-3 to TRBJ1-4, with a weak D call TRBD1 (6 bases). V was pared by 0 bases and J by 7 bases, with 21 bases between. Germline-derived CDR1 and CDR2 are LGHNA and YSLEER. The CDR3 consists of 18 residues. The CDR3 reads CASSQDHRVGPRGEKLFF. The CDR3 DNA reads TGCGCCAGCAGCCAAGACCACAGGGTCGGCCCCAGGGGTGAAAAACTGTTTTTT.

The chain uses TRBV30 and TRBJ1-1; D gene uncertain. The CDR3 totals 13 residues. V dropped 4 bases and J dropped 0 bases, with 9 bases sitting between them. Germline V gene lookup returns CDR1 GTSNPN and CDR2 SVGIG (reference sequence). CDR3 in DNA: TGTGCCTGGAAACACCAGATGAACACTGAAGCTTTCTTT. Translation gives CAWKHQMNTEAFF.

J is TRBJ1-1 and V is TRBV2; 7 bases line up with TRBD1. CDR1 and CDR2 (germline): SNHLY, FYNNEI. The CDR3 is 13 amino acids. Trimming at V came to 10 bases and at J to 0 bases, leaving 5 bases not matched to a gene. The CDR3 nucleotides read TGTGCCACCGTGGGACAGCTGAACACTGAAGCTTTCTTT. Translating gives CATVGQLNTEAFF.

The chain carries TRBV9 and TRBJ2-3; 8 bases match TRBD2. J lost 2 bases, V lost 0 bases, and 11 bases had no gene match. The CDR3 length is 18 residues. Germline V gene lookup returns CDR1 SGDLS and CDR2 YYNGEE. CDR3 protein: CASSVEGLAGTFTDTQYF. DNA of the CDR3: TGTGCCAGCAGCGTAGAGGGGTTAGCGGGGACCTTCACAGATACGCAGTATTTT.

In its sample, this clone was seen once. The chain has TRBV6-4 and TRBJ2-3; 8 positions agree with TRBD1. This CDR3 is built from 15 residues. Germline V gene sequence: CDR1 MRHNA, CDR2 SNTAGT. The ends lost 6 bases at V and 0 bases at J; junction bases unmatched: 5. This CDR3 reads CASRAGQGSTDTQYF. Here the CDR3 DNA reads TGTGCCAGCAGAGCTGGACAGGGAAGCACAGATACGCAGTATTTT.

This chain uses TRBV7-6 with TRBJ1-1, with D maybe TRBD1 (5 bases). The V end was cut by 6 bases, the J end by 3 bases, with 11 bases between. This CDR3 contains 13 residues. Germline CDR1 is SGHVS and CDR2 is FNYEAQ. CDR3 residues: CASSRQHDTEAFF. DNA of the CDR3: TGTGCCAGCAGTCGACAGCACGACACTGAAGCTTTCTTT.

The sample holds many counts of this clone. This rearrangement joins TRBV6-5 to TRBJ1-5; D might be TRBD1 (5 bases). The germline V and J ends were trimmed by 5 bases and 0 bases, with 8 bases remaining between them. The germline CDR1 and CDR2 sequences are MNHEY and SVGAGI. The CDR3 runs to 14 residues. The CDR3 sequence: CASSPGGSNQPQHF. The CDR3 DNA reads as TGTGCCAGCAGTCCCGGGGGTAGCAATCAGCCCCAGCATTTT.

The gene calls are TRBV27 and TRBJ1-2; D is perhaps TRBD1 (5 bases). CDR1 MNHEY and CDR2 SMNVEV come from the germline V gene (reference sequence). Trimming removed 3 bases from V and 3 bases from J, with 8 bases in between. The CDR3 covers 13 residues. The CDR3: CASSFDRDYGYTF. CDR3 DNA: TGTGCCAGCAGTTTTGACAGAGACTATGGCTACACCTTC.

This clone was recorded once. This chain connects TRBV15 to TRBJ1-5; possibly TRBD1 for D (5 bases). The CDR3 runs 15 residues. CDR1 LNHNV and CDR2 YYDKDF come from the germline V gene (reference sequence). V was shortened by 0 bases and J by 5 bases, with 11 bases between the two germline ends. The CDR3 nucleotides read TGTGCCACCAGCAGAGACTTTCAAGGGGATCAGCCCCAGCATTTT. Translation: CATSRDFQGDQPQHF.

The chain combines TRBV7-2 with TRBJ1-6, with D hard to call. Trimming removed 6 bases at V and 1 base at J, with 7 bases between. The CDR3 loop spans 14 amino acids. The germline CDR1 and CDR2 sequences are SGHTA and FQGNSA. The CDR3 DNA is TGTGCCAGCAGGGAGGGTTCCTATAATTCACCCCTCCACTTT. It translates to CASREGSYNSPLHF.

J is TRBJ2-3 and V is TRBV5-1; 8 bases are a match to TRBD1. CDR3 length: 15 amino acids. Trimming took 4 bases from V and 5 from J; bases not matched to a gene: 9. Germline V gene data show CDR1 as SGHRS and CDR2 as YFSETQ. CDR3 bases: TGCGCCAGCAGCGACGACAGGGGATTCAGAGATACGCAGTATTTT. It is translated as CASSDDRGFRDTQYF.

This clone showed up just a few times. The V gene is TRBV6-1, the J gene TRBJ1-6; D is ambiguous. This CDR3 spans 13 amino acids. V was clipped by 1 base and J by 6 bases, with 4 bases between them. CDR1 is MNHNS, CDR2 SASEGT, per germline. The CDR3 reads CASSEGGNSPLHF. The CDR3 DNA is TGTGCCAGCAGTGAAGGAGGTAATTCACCCCTCCACTTT.

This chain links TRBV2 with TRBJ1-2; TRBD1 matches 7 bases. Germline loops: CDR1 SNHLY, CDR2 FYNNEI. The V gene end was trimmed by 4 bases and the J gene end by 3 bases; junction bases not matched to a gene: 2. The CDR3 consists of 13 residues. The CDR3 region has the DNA TGTGCCAGCAGTGGTGGGACAGACTATGGCTACACCTTC. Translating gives CASSGGTDYGYTF.

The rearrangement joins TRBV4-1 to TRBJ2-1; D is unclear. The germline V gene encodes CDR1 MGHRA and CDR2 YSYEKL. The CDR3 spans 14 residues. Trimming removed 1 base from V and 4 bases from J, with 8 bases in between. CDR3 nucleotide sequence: TGCGCCAGCAGCCAAGCGTACAGTTACAATGAGCAGTTCTTC. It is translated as CASSQAYSYNEQFF.

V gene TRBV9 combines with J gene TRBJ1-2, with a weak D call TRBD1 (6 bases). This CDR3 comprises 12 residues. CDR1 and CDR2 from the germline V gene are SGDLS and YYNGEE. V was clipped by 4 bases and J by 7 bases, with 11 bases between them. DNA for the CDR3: TGTGCCAGCAGCAAAACAGGGTTTGGCTACACCTTC. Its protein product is CASSKTGFGYTF.

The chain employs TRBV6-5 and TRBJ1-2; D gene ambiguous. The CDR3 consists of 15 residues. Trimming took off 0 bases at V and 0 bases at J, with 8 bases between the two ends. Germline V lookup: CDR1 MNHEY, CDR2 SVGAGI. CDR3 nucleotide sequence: TGTGCCAGCAGTTACTCGTATCGCGCTAACTATGGCTACACCTTC. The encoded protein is CASSYSYRANYGYTF.

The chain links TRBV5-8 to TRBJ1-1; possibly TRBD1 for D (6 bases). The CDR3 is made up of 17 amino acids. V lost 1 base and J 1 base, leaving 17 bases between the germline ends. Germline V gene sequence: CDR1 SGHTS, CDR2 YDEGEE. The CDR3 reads CASSLLGAELSNTEAFF. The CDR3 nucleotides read TGTGCCAGCAGCTTGCTGGGGGCTGAACTCTCGAACACTGAAGCTTTCTTT. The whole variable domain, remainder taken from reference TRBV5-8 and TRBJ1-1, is EAGVTQSPTHLIKTRGQQATLRCSPISGHTSVYWYQQALGLGLQFLLWYDEGEERNRGNFPPRFSGRQFPNYSSELNVNALELEDSALYLCASSLLGAELSNTEAFFGQGTRLTVV.